The rows below give T cell receptor beta chains drawn from one sample of a study of beta chain features in type 1 diabetes. TCRdb's table, derived via immunoSEQ multiplex PCR, lists solely in-frame clones and lacks some. The sample includes fewer than 350,000 clones, approximately 16% of them seen just once. Material: naive CD4+ T cells from blood. These receptors all come from a man between 18 and 35 years old with type 1 diabetes. CDR3s include the opening cysteine and the closing phenylalanine or tryptophan. Each record gives: CDR3 length, J gene, clone size, V gene, D gene, CDR3 protein, CDR3 DNA. D genes are given only for firm matches. Only some rows state a clone size, as once, few, many or a class for expanded clones.

len: 15; j_gene: TRBJ1-1; abundance: few; v_gene: TRBV5-1; d_gene: TRBD1; CDR3aa: CASSLGQGAYTEAFF; CDR3nt: TGCGCCAGCAGCTTGGGACAGGGGGCCTACACTGAAGCTTTCTTT
len: 13; j_gene: TRBJ2-5; abundance: few; v_gene: TRBV6-5; d_gene: .; CDR3aa: CASRYDSQETQYF; CDR3nt: TGTGCCAGCAGATATGACAGTCAAGAGACCCAGTACTTC
len: 15; j_gene: TRBJ1-5; abundance: few; v_gene: TRBV9; d_gene: TRBD1; CDR3aa: CASSYGTGLNQPQHF; CDR3nt: TGTGCCAGCAGCTATGGGACAGGGTTGAATCAGCCCCAGCATTTT
len: 14; j_gene: TRBJ2-4; abundance: few; v_gene: TRBV30; d_gene: .; CDR3aa: CAWSPGLAKNIQYF; CDR3nt: TGTGCCTGGAGCCCCGGACTAGCCAAAAACATTCAGTACTTC
len: 14; j_gene: TRBJ1-2; abundance: few; v_gene: TRBV6-5; d_gene: .; CDR3aa: CASRHRDFLYGYTF; CDR3nt: TGTGCCAGCAGGCACCGGGACTTCCTTTATGGCTACACCTTC
len: 15; j_gene: TRBJ2-2; abundance: .; v_gene: TRBV5-1; d_gene: .; CDR3aa: CASSPGLPNTGELFF; CDR3nt: TGCGCCAGCAGCCCGGGACTGCCGAACACCGGGGAGCTGTTTTTT
len: 15; j_gene: TRBJ2-7; abundance: .; v_gene: TRBV6-5; d_gene: TRBD1; CDR3aa: CASSYTGQGAYEQYF; CDR3nt: TGTGCCAGCAGTTACACTGGACAGGGGGCCTACGAGCAGTACTTC
len: 16; j_gene: TRBJ2-5; abundance: few; v_gene: TRBV9; d_gene: .; CDR3aa: CASSVSPGHPQETQYF; CDR3nt: TGTGCCAGCAGCGTATCTCCGGGACACCCACAAGAGACCCAGTACTTC
len: 13; j_gene: TRBJ1-5; abundance: few; v_gene: TRBV30; d_gene: .; CDR3aa: CAWSQGHGQPQHF; CDR3nt: TGTGCCTGGAGTCAGGGACATGGTCAGCCCCAGCATTTT
len: 14; j_gene: TRBJ2-7; abundance: few; v_gene: TRBV5-6; d_gene: TRBD2; CDR3aa: CASSLIAGDYEQYF; CDR3nt: TGTGCCAGCAGCTTGATAGCGGGAGACTACGAGCAGTACTTC
len: 14; j_gene: TRBJ2-2; abundance: .; v_gene: TRBV7-2; d_gene: .; CDR3aa: CASRRTANTGELFF; CDR3nt: TGTGCCAGCAGACGGACTGCGAACACCGGGGAGCTGTTTTTT
len: 13; j_gene: TRBJ1-2; abundance: .; v_gene: TRBV28; d_gene: .; CDR3aa: CASSSDWMNGYTF; CDR3nt: TGTGCCAGCAGTTCGGACTGGATGAATGGCTACACCTTC
len: 15; j_gene: TRBJ2-5; abundance: .; v_gene: TRBV12-5; d_gene: TRBD2; CDR3aa: CASGLGLAGKETQYF; CDR3nt: TGTGCTAGTGGTTTGGGACTAGCGGGGAAGGAGACCCAGTACTTC
len: 18; j_gene: TRBJ1-1; abundance: few; v_gene: TRBV30; d_gene: TRBD1; CDR3aa: CAWSVERDREMKNTEAFF; CDR3nt: TGTGCCTGGAGTGTTGAGCGAGACAGGGAAATGAAGAACACTGAAGCTTTCTTT
len: 14; j_gene: TRBJ2-2; abundance: few; v_gene: TRBV7-8; d_gene: .; CDR3aa: CASSPTYRTGELFF; CDR3nt: TGTGCCAGCAGCCCCACTTATCGAACCGGGGAGCTGTTTTTT
len: 16; j_gene: TRBJ2-3; abundance: few; v_gene: TRBV30; d_gene: .; CDR3aa: CAWDPSRVLGPDTQYF; CDR3nt: TGTGCCTGGGACCCCTCCCGGGTACTTGGCCCAGATACGCAGTATTTT
len: 16; j_gene: TRBJ2-7; abundance: .; v_gene: TRBV5-6; d_gene: TRBD2; CDR3aa: CASSPQPGLLVYEQYF; CDR3nt: TGTGCCAGCAGCCCACAGCCGGGACTACTAGTCTACGAGCAGTACTTC
len: 15; j_gene: TRBJ2-3; abundance: .; v_gene: TRBV10-3; d_gene: TRBD2; CDR3aa: CATLRLAGGTDTQYF; CDR3nt: TGTGCCACCCTCAGACTAGCGGGAGGAACAGATACGCAGTATTTT
len: 14; j_gene: TRBJ2-7; abundance: few; v_gene: TRBV11-2; d_gene: .; CDR3aa: CASSSAGQPYEQYF; CDR3nt: TGTGCCAGCAGCTCCGCGGGACAGCCCTACGAGCAGTACTTC
len: 15; j_gene: TRBJ1-1; abundance: few; v_gene: TRBV5-1; d_gene: TRBD1; CDR3aa: CASSLEAGGRTEAFF; CDR3nt: TGCGCCAGCAGCTTGGAGGCAGGGGGGAGGACTGAAGCTTTCTTT
len: 16; j_gene: TRBJ1-5; abundance: .; v_gene: TRBV6-5; d_gene: TRBD1; CDR3aa: CASSSLGQGSNQPQHF; CDR3nt: TGTGCCAGCAGTTCCCTCGGACAGGGAAGCAATCAGCCCCAGCATTTT
len: 15; j_gene: TRBJ2-5; abundance: .; v_gene: TRBV4-2; d_gene: TRBD2; CDR3aa: CASSQAGGPGETQYF; CDR3nt: TGTGCCAGCAGCCAAGCGGGAGGGCCGGGGGAGACCCAGTACTTC
len: 15; j_gene: TRBJ2-2; abundance: .; v_gene: TRBV6-5; d_gene: TRBD1; CDR3aa: CASRSGQGASGELFF; CDR3nt: TGTGCCAGCAGGTCGGGACAGGGGGCTTCCGGGGAGCTGTTTTTT
len: 16; j_gene: TRBJ2-1; abundance: few; v_gene: TRBV13; d_gene: .; CDR3aa: CASSLEQASFYNEQFF; CDR3nt: TGTGCCAGCAGCTTAGAACAGGCATCCTTCTACAATGAGCAGTTCTTC